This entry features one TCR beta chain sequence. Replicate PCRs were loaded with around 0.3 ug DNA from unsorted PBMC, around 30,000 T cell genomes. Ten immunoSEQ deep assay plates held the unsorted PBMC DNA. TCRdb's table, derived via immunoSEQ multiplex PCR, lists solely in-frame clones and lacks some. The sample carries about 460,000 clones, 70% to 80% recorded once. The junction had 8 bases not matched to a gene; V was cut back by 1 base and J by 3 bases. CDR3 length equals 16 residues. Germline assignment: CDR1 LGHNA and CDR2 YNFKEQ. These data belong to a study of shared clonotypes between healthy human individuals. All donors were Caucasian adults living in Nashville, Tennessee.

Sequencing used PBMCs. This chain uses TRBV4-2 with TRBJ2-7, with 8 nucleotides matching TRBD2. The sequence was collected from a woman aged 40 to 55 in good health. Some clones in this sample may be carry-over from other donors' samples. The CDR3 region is CASSQVTSGRVYEQYF. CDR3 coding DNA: TGTGCCAGCAGCCAAGTCACTAGCGGTAGAGTCTACGAGCAGTACTTC.